This passage covers 8 T cell receptor beta chains from one sample sequenced in a study of human T cells and chemical hapten exposure. TCRdb redid the calling of the RACE reads with MiXCR, one entry per CDR3 protein. The sample yields about 64,000 distinct CDR3 sequences, about 11% seen once. Noted time point: patch test 3, about 24 weeks after DPC sensitization. Treatment reported: therapeutic diphenylcyclopropenone sensitization with weekly scalp DPC. Sequencing used whole blood, obtained in connection with sensitization to the hapten diphenylcyclopropenone (DPC). The receptor source for this set is a woman aged 30 to 39 with alopecia areata. Some clones in this sample may be carry-over from other donors' samples.

This chain joins TRBV10-2 and TRBJ1-5, with 9 positions matching TRBD1. Germline V gene sequence: CDR1 WSHSY, CDR2 SAAADI. V lost 0 bases, J lost 12 bases, and 3 bases stayed unmatched. The CDR3 is 13 residues long. DNA of the CDR3: TGCGCCAGCAGTGAGTCTCCGGACAGGGGCCAGCATTTT. Residues: CASSESPDRGQHF.

The chain uses TRBV29-1 and TRBJ2-1; D ambiguous. V shed 7 bases and J shed 0 bases, with 16 bases lying between them. The CDR3 totals 15 residues. CDR1 is SQVTM, CDR2 ANQGSEA, per germline. The CDR3: CSAIRAVSSYNEQFF. For the CDR3, the DNA is TGCAGCGCCATAAGGGCGGTGAGCTCCTACAATGAGCAGTTCTTC.

This clonotype was seen a few times. The rearrangement joins TRBV6-5 to TRBJ1-6; D is unresolved. V was clipped by 2 bases and J by 0 bases, with 5 bases between them. The CDR3 has 15 amino acids. CDR1 is MNHEY and CDR2 is SVGAGI in the germline V gene. The CDR3 spells CASSYRSSYNSPLHF. CDR3 bases: TGTGCCAGCAGTTACAGGAGCTCCTATAATTCACCCCTCCACTTT.

This clonotype was counted at least ten times. The rearrangement joins TRBV28 to TRBJ1-5; perhaps TRBD1 as D (5 bases). The germline CDR1 and CDR2 sequences are MDHEN and SYDVKM. There are 17 residues in the CDR3. V was trimmed by 5 bases and J by 0 bases, leaving 17 bases between them. The CDR3 DNA follows: TGTGCCAGCAGTCCGGGGACGTATATCTATAGCAATCAGCCCCAGCATTTT. Amino acids: CASSPGTYIYSNQPQHF.

The chain recombines TRBV6-2 or TRBV6-3 with TRBJ2-7; tentative D call: TRBD2 (6 bases). V gave up 6 bases and J gave up 5 bases, with 14 bases separating them. This CDR3 contains 13 residues. CDR1 is MNHEY, CDR2 SVGEGT, per germline. DNA of the CDR3: TGTGCCAGCAGCCCGACTAGAATCCACGAGCAGTACTTC. This encodes CASSPTRIHEQYF.

This chain joins TRBV7-9 and TRBJ2-1; no firm D call. V lost 5 bases to trimming and J lost 0 bases, with 8 bases between them. CDR3 length: 14 amino acids. From germline, CDR1 is SEHNR and CDR2 FQNEAQ (reference sequence). For the CDR3, the DNA is TGTGCCAGCAGCCCCGTAAACTCCTACAATGAGCAGTTCTTC. It codes for CASSPVNSYNEQFF.

The V and J genes are TRBV29-1 and TRBJ2-3; TRBD1 aligns across 11 bases. The CDR3 loop spans 15 amino acids. Losses at the gene ends were 6 bases for V and 7 bases for J; bases not matched to a gene: 12. CDR1 and CDR2 from the germline V gene are SQVTM and ANQGSEA. The DNA of the CDR3 is TGCAGCGTAGCCATTGGGACAGGGGGAAGCCATACGCAGTATTTT. Amino acid sequence: CSVAIGTGGSHTQYF.

The rearrangement links TRBV7-2 to TRBJ2-7; maybe TRBD1 (5 bases). CDR3 size: 14 residues. CDR1 and CDR2 from the germline V gene are SGHTA and FQGNSA. Trimming took off 4 bases at V and 0 bases at J, with 10 bases between the two ends. CDR3 residues: CASSSRTFSYEQYF. Written as DNA, the CDR3 is TGTGCCAGCAGCTCCCGGACATTCTCCTACGAGCAGTACTTC.